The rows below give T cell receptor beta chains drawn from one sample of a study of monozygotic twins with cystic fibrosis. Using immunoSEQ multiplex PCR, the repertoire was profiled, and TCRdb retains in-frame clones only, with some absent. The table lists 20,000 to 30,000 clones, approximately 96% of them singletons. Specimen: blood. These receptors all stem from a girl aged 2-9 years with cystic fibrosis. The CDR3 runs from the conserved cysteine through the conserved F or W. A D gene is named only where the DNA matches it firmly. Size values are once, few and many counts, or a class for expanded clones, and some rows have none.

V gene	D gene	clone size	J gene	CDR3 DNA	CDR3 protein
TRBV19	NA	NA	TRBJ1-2	TGTGCCAGTAGTATAGGGGATAGTGTCTATGGCTACACCTTC	CASSIGDSVYGYTF
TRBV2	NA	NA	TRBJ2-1	TGTGCCAGCGGGATTCTCGCCTACAATGAGCAGTTCTTC	CASGILAYNEQFF
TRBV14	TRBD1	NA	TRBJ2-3	TGTGCCAGCAGCCTTCCCCCGGGACAGGGACTATATACGCAGTATTTT	CASSLPPGQGLYTQYF
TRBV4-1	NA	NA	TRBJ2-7	TGCGCCAGCAGCCAAGGAGTGGTCAGCTTCTACGAGCAGTACTTC	CASSQGVVSFYEQYF
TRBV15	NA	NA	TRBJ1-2	TGTGCCACCAGCAGAGATGCAGGCAGGGACACCTTC	CATSRDAGRDTF
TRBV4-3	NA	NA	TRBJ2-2	TGCGCCAGCAGCCAAGATACTAGTACCACCGGGGAGCTGTTTTTT	CASSQDTSTTGELFF
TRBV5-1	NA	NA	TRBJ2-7	TGCGCCAGCAGCCCGGGGCCGGGCCGGGACGCCTACGAGCAGTACTTC	CASSPGPGRDAYEQYF
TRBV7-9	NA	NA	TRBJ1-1	TGTGCCAGCAGCACTCAGAGTGGAGGGACTGAAGCTTTCTTT	CASSTQSGGTEAFF
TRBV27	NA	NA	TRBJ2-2	TGTGCCAGCAGTTTATCGACGAACACCGGGGAGCTGTTTTTT	CASSLSTNTGELFF
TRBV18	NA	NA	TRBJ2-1	TGTGCCAGCTCACCTCAAGTAAGTGCGCTCCTTGCCAATGAGCAGTTCTTC	CASSPQVSALLANEQFF
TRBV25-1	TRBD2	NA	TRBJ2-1	TGTGCCAGCACATTAGCTAGCGGGTTAGGCACCAATGAGCAGTTCTTC	CASTLASGLGTNEQFF
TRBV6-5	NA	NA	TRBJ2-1	TGTGCCAGCAGGCGGGCGGGACGGATATTCAATGAGCAGTTCTTC	CASRRAGRIFNEQFF
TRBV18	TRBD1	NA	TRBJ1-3	TGTGCCAGCTCAATGGGACAGGGGAACTCTGGAAACACCATATATTTT	CASSMGQGNSGNTIYF
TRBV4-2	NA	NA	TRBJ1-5	TGTGCCAGCAGCCGCCGGGCAGAGGTGAATCAGCCCCAGCATTTT	CASSRRAEVNQPQHF
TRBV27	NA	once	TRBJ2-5	TGTGCCAGCAGCGCTGCGCGGGACCGGGAGACCCAGTACTTC	CASSAARDRETQYF
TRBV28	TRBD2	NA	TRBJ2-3	TGTGCCAGCAGCGCAACCCTAGCGGGAGTCGCACCAGATACGCAGTATTTT	CASSATLAGVAPDTQYF
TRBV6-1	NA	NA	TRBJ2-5	TGTGCCAGCACCCAGGGCCGGAGGGAGACCCAGTACTTC	CASTQGRRETQYF
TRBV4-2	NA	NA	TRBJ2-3	TGTGCCAGCAGCCAAGCAAGCCCGGACACCTACACAGATACGCAGTATTTT	CASSQASPDTYTDTQYF
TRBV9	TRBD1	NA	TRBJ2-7	TGTGCCAGCAGCGTAGACCCGGGGACAGTCAATAACGAGCAGTACTTC	CASSVDPGTVNNEQYF
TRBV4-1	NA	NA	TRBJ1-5	TGCGCCAGCAGCGAGGAAGGACCCACTCTCAATCAGCCCCAGCATTTT	CASSEEGPTLNQPQHF
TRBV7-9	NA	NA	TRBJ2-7	TGTGCCAGCAGCCAACCTGGGAGCTCCTACGAGCAGTACTTC	CASSQPGSSYEQYF
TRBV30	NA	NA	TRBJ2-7	TGTGCCTGGAGTGTACGAGGGGGGACCCCCTACGAGCAGTACTTC	CAWSVRGGTPYEQYF
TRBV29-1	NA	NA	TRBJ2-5	TGCAGCGCTCACACCCCGGGAGAGACCCAGTACTTC	CSAHTPGETQYF
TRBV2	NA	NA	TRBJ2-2	TGTGCCAGCATTGAAGGGCAAACCGGGGAGCTGTTTTTT	CASIEGQTGELFF